Only a few counts were recorded for the clone carrying this TCR beta chain. Its antigen remains unidentified. The data stem from a study of identical twins. Whole-study findings and limits: Abundant cord blood beta clonotypes carried fewer insertions; memory repertoires showed none. Conclusions leaned on cross-sectional statistical analysis and did not track the same donors over time.

The CDR3 sequence is 10 residues long. The germline V gene has CDR1 DFQATT and CDR2 SNEGSKA (reference sequence). Unmatched junction bases numbered 2, after V lost 1 base and J lost 13 bases. One entry per CDR3 protein results from TCRdb running MiXCR on the 5' RACE reads. The sample consists of roughly 290,000 distinct CDR3 sequences, 8% to 9% of them appearing once. Every donor was a healthy Caucasian. These data are also associated with another study on yellow fever vaccine responses in identical twins.

The clonotype comes from a young woman in good health. The sample consisted of memory (CD45RO+) T cells sorted from blood. This rearrangement joins TRBV20-1 to TRBJ2-5, with 8 bases that match TRBD1. The CDR3 DNA follows: TGCAGTGCTAGAGGGACAGGGATGTACTTC. Its translation: CSARGTGMYF.